These 22 T cell receptor beta chains were all obtained from the same sample, sequenced in a study of response to subunit inactivated influenza vaccine. TCRdb reprocessed the RT-PCR reads with MiXCR, giving one entry per CDR3 protein. This table has about 520,000 distinct CDR3 sequences, about 25% appearing once. The sample consisted of CD4+ T cells sorted from PBMCs, taken around 5 days after vaccination. These receptors were obtained from a man in his forties or fifties who received an inactivated influenza vaccine.

There are a few counts of this clonotype. The gene calls are TRBV24-1 and TRBJ2-5; a weak D match, TRBD2 (5 bases). Germline V lookup: CDR1 KGHDR, CDR2 SFDVKD. V lost 4 bases, J lost 5 bases, and 16 bases lay in between. This CDR3 region has 15 residues. The CDR3 region has the DNA TGTGCCACCAGTGACCGGACGGGGAACGTGGAGACCCAGTACTTC. Encoded protein: CATSDRTGNVETQYF.

The chain carries TRBV6-5 and TRBJ2-2; a weak D match, TRBD1 (6 bases). The CDR3 sequence is 14 residues long. In germline, CDR1 is MNHEY, CDR2 SVGAGI. The V and J ends lost 4 bases and 1 base respectively, with 7 bases between them. This CDR3 is CASSWTENTGELFF. The CDR3 DNA reads as TGTGCCAGCAGTTGGACAGAGAACACCGGGGAGCTGTTTTTT.

This clonotype came up a few times. The CDR3 region is CASSYGDRLSYEQYF. The CDR3 coding sequence is TGTGCCAGCAGTTACGGGGACAGGCTATCCTACGAGCAGTACTTC. The V call is TRBV6-2 or TRBV6-3, the J call TRBJ2-7, with 8 bases aligning to TRBD1. This CDR3 region has 15 residues. The trim removed 2 bases at V and 1 base at J, leaving 4 bases unmatched. Germline CDR1 reads MNHEY; CDR2 reads SVGEGT.

This clonotype was picked up a small number of times. The chain joins TRBV2 to TRBJ2-7; D gene unclear. Per the germline V gene, CDR1 is SNHLY and CDR2 is FYNNEI. The CDR3 extends over 13 amino acids. Trimming took 7 bases from V and 6 from J, leaving 16 bases between them. The DNA for the CDR3 is TGTGCCAGCACTTGGGCTTCTTTGGGCGAGCAGTACTTC. Amino acid sequence: CASTWASLGEQYF.

This clonotype was counted a few times. V and J are TRBV20-1 and TRBJ1-1, with D hard to call. V lost 5 bases to trimming and J lost 5 bases, with 18 bases between them. From germline, CDR1 is DFQATT and CDR2 SNEGSKA (reference sequence). The CDR3 loop spans 14 amino acids. The CDR3 region has the DNA TGCAGTGCTCCGAGGTTGGAGTGGAAAACTGAAGCTTTCTTT. This encodes CSAPRLEWKTEAFF.

J is TRBJ2-1 and V is TRBV7-2; D is uncertain. Germline CDR1 reads SGHTA; CDR2 reads FQGNSA. The CDR3 is made up of 13 amino acids. V was shortened by 5 bases and J by 10 bases, with 15 bases between the two germline ends. CDR3 in amino acids: CASSPPPYGEQFF. CDR3 bases: TGTGCCAGCAGCCCGCCTCCGTATGGGGAGCAGTTCTTC.

The CDR3 is CASSSFRTGELFF. The CDR3, as DNA: TGTGCCAGCAGCTCCTTTAGGACCGGGGAGCTGTTTTTT. The chain links TRBV7-2 to TRBJ2-2; no clear D gene. The CDR3 runs 13 residues. Germline CDR1 reads SGHTA; CDR2 reads FQGNSA. V was cut by 4 bases and J by 5 bases, with 8 bases left in between.

The V call is TRBV18, the J call TRBJ2-5; D not resolved. V shed 0 bases and J shed 4 bases, with 9 bases lying between them. The CDR3 covers 14 residues. Germline assignment: CDR1 KGHSH and CDR2 LQKENI. CDR3 nucleotides: TGTGCCAGCTCACCACCACCTTTAACAGAGACCCAGTACTTC. Protein: CASSPPPLTETQYF.

The chain employs TRBV7-2 and TRBJ1-2; D is unclear. Trimming stripped 4 bases from V and 4 bases from J, with 13 bases between. This CDR3 comprises 14 residues. The germline V gene encodes CDR1 SGHTA and CDR2 FQGNSA. CDR3 coding DNA: TGTGCCAGCAGCTCCAGAAATGGTCGCTATGGCTACACCTTC. It translates to CASSSRNGRYGYTF.

DNA for the CDR3: TGCAGTGCCAGGGGACAGGGGGCGCTGGAAGATACGCAGTATTTT. Its translation: CSARGQGALEDTQYF. The rearrangement joins TRBV20-1 to TRBJ2-3, with 12 bases matching TRBD1. V lost 6 bases to trimming and J lost 5 bases; unmatched junction nucleotides: 9. Germline loops: CDR1 DFQATT, CDR2 SNEGSKA (reference sequence). CDR3 length: 15 amino acids.

The gene calls are TRBV7-6 and TRBJ1-5; 8 bases line up with TRBD1. The CDR3 has 13 amino acids. V shed 4 bases, J shed 9 bases, and the junction held 5 bases outside the gene matches. Germline-derived CDR1 and CDR2 are SGHVS and FNYEAQ. CDR3 coding DNA: TGTGCCAGCAGCTCGACAGGGGCAGGGCCCCAGCATTTT. It yields the protein CASSSTGAGPQHF.

This clonotype was counted between two and nine times. The V and J genes are TRBV12-3 or TRBV12-4 and TRBJ1-5; the D gene is possibly TRBD1 (5 bases). Trimming removed 6 bases at V and 2 bases at J, with 11 bases between. The CDR3 is made up of 14 amino acids. For the CDR3, the DNA is TGTGCCAGCAGCCAAGGGGTGGGCAATCAGCCCCAGCATTTT. Its protein is CASSQGVGNQPQHF.

V is TRBV15 and J is TRBJ2-7; 7 positions agree with TRBD1. CDR1 LNHNV and CDR2 YYDKDF come from the germline V gene (reference sequence). This CDR3 is built from 13 residues. Trimming cost V 5 bases and J 2 bases; bases outside gene matches: 3. CDR3 DNA: TGTGCCACCAGCCCGACAGGGCCCTACGAGCAGTACTTC. Its protein product is CATSPTGPYEQYF.

This chain joins TRBV7-9 and TRBJ2-5; no clear D. Germline-derived CDR1 and CDR2 are SEHNR and FQNEAQ (reference sequence). V lost 2 bases and J 4 bases, leaving 8 bases between the germline ends. CDR3 length: 13 residues. The DNA of the CDR3 is TGTGCCAGCAGCTTACTTCACGCAGAGACCCAGTACTTC. Amino acids: CASSLLHAETQYF.

This clonotype was found a few times. The chain joins TRBV24-1 to TRBJ1-3; D gene unclear. Between the trimmed V and J ends, which lost 2 bases and 0 bases, there was a span of 7 bases. The CDR3 sequence is 15 residues long. From germline, CDR1 is KGHDR and CDR2 SFDVKD. CDR3 coding DNA: TGTGCCACCAGTGATTCGAAATCCTCTGGAAACACCATATATTTT. Translation gives CATSDSKSSGNTIYF.

The chain combines TRBV7-8 with TRBJ2-1; D is perhaps TRBD1 (6 bases). This CDR3 has 13 amino acids. Germline V lookup: CDR1 SGHVS, CDR2 FQNEAQ. V lost 4 bases and J 11 bases, leaving 15 bases between the germline ends. The CDR3 reads CASSSDRNLKQFF. For the CDR3, the DNA is TGTGCCAGCAGCTCGGACAGAAATCTTAAGCAGTTCTTC.

This clonotype has at least ten counts. At one boundary the junction diverges from the germline segment, which might be a read error. The chain links TRBV6-5 to TRBJ2-2; 8 bases are a match to TRBD2. CDR3 size: 15 residues. CDR1 MNHEY and CDR2 SVGAGI come from the germline V gene. CDR3 region: CASSYLGLGDGELFF. CDR3 sequence (DNA): TGTGCCAGCAGCTACTTGGGACTAGGGGACGGGGAGCTGTTTTTT.

V gene TRBV4-3 combines with J gene TRBJ2-1, with D unresolved. The CDR3 sequence is 16 residues long. V lost 0 bases, J lost 0 bases, and 9 bases lay in between. From germline, CDR1 is LGHNA and CDR2 YSLEER. The CDR3 protein is CASSQDVRSSYNEQFF. The CDR3 coding sequence is TGCGCCAGCAGCCAAGATGTACGTAGCTCCTACAATGAGCAGTTCTTC.

J is TRBJ1-4 and V is TRBV4-2; perhaps TRBD1 as D (5 bases). Germline loops: CDR1 LGHNA, CDR2 YNFKEQ. The length of the CDR3 is 16 residues. Trimming took off 4 bases at V and 3 bases at J, with 15 bases between the two ends. The CDR3 coding sequence is TGTGCCAGCAGCCCGTTGACCGCGGGGGCTAATGAAAAACTGTTTTTT. It codes for CASSPLTAGANEKLFF.

This clonotype was observed a handful of times. The J gene is TRBJ2-5, the V gene TRBV12-3 or TRBV12-4; D could derive from TRBD1 or TRBD2 (5 bases each). The ends were cut back, 5 bases at V and 1 base at J, with 11 bases in the middle. CDR3 length: 14 amino acids. The CDR3 sequence: CASSHRDGQETQYF. The CDR3, as DNA: TGTGCCAGCAGTCACCGGGACGGCCAAGAGACCCAGTACTTC.

This clonotype was observed a few times. The chain carries TRBV3-1 and TRBJ1-5, with D possibly matching TRBD1 (6 bases). V lost 1 base, J lost 6 bases, and 13 bases lay in between. The CDR3 spans 15 residues. Germline V gene data show CDR1 as LGHDT and CDR2 as YNNKEL (reference sequence). The CDR3 region is CASSQGEGGAQPQHF. CDR3 DNA sequence: TGTGCCAGCAGCCAAGGGGAAGGGGGGGCTCAGCCCCAGCATTTT.

This clonotype was observed a handful of times. J is TRBJ2-3 and V is TRBV5-4; no definite D call. V lost 5 bases to trimming and J lost 6 bases, with 19 bases between them. Per germline, CDR1 SGHNT and CDR2 YYREEE (reference sequence). The CDR3 is 15 amino acids. The CDR3 nucleotides are TGTGCCAGCAGTTCTCCTTTCATAACCGGCGATACGCAGTATTTT. The encoded protein is CASSSPFITGDTQYF.